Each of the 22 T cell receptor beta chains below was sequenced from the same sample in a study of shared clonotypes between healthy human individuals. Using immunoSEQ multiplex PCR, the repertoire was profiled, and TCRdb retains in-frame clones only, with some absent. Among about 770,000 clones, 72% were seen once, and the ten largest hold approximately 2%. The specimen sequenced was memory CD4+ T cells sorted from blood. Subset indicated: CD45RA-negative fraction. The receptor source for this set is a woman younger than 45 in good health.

The CDR3 coding sequence is TGTGCCAGCAGTGAACGGTTCTGGGGGATCGGTAGCACAGATACGCAGTATTTT. Translating it yields CASSERFWGIGSTDTQYF. The genes are TRBV25-1 and TRBJ2-3; either TRBD1 or TRBD2 may supply D (5 bases each). The germline CDR1 and CDR2 sequences are MGHDK and SYGVNS. V lost 2 bases and J 0 bases, leaving 18 bases between the germline ends. CDR3 length equals 18 residues.

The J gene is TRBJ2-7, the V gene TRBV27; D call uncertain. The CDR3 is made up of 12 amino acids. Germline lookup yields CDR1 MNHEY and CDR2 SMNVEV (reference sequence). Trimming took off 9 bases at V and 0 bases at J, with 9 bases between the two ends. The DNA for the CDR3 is TGTGCCAGTAGTAGTGCCTCCTACGAGCAGTACTTC. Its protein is CASSSASYEQYF.

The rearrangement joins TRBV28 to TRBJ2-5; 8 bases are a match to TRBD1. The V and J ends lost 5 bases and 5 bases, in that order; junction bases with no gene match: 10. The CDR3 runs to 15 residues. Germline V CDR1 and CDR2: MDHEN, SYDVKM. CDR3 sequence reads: CASSKTTGGRETQYF. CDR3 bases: TGTGCCAGCAGTAAGACCACAGGGGGTAGGGAGACCCAGTACTTC.

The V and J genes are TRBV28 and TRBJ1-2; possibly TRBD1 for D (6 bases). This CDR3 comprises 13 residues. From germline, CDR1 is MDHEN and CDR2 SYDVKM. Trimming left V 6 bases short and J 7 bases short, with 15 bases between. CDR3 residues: CASRGHRAGGYTF. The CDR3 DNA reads TGTGCCAGCAGGGGACATCGGGCTGGTGGCTACACCTTC.

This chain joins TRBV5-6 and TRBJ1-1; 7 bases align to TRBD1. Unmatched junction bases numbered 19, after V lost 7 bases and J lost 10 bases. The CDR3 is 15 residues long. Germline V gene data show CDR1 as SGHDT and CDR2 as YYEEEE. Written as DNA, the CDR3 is TGTGCCAGCCGCAGTGTCGGACAGGACCACCGTGGAGCTTTCTTT. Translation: CASRSVGQDHRGAFF.

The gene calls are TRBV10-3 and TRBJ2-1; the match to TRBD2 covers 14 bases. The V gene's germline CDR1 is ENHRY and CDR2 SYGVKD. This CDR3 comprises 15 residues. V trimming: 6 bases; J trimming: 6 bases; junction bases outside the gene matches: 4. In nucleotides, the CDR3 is TGTGCCATCAGGGGACTAGCGGGAGAGGGCAATGAGCAGTTCTTC. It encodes CAIRGLAGEGNEQFF.

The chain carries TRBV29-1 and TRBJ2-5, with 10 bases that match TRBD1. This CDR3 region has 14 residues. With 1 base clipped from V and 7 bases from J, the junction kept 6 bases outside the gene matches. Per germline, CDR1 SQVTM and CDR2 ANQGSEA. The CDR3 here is CSVEGGTGEGTQYF. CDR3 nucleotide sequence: TGCAGCGTTGAAGGCGGGACAGGGGAGGGGACCCAGTACTTC.

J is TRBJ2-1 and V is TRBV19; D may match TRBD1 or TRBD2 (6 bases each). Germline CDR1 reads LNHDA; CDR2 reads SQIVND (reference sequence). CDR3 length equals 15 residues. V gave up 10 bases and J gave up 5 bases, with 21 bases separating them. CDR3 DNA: TGTGCCACCCGGGGGCGGGCGAACTCTAACAATGAGCAGTTCTTC. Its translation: CATRGRANSNNEQFF. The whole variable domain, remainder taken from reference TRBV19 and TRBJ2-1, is DGGITQSPKYLFRKEGQNVTLSCEQNLNHDAMYWYRQDPGQGLRLIYYSQIVNDFQKGDIAEGYSVSREKKESFPLTVTSAQKNPTAFYLCATRGRANSNNEQFFGPGTRLTVL.

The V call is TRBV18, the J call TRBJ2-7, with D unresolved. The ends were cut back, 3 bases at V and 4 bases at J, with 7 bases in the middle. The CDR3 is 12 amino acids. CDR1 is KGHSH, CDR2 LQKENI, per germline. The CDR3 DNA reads TGTGCCAGCTCACCTAATCATTACGAGCAGTACTTC. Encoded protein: CASSPNHYEQYF.

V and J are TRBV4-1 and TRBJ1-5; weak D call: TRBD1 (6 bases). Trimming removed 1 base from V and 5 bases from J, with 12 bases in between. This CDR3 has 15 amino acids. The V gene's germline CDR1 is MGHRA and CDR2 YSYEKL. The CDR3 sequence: CASSQGWGAHQPQHF. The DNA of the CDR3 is TGCGCCAGCAGCCAAGGTTGGGGGGCTCATCAGCCCCAGCATTTT.

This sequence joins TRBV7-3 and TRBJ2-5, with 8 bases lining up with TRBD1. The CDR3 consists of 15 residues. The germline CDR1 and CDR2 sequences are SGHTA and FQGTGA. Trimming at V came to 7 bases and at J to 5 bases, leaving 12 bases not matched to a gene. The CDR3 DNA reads TGTGCCAGCACGAAGGGACAGGCGAAAGGGGAGACCCAGTACTTC. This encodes CASTKGQAKGETQYF.

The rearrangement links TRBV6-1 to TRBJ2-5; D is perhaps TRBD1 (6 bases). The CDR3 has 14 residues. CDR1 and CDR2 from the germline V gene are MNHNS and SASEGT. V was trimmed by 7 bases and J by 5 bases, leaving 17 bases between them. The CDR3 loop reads CASILTQGSETQYF. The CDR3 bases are TGTGCCAGCATTCTTACTCAGGGGAGCGAGACCCAGTACTTC.

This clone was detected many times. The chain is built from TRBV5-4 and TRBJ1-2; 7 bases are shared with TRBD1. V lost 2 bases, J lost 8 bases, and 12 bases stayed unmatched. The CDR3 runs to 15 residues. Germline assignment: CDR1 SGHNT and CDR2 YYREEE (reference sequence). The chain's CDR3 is CASSFLDRQVLGYTF. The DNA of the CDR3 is TGTGCCAGCAGCTTTCTGGACAGGCAAGTCCTAGGCTACACCTTC.

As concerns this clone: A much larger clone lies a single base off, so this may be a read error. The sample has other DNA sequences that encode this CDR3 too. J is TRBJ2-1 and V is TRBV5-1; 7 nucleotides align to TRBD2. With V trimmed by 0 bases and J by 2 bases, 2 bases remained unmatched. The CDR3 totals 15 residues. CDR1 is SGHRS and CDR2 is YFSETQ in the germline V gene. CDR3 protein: CASSLASGAYNEQFF. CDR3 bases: TGCGCCAGCAGCTTGGCTAGCGGAGCCTACAATGAGCAGTTCTTC.

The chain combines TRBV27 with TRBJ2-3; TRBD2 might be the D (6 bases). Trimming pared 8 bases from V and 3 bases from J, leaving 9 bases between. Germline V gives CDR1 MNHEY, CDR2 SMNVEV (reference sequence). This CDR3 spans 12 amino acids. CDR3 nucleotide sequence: TGTGCCAGCTTGACTAGGACAGATACGCAGTATTTT. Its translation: CASLTRTDTQYF.

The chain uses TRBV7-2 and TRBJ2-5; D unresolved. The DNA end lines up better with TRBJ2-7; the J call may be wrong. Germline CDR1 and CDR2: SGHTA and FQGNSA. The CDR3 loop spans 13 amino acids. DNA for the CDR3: TGTGCCAGCAGCCCGCAACCCTACGGCGAGCAGTACTTC. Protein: CASSPQPYGEQYF.

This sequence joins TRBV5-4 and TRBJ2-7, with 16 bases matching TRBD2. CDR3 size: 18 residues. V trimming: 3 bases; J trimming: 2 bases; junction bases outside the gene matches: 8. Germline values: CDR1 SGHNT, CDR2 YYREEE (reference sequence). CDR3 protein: CASSSPGLAGGFPYEQYF. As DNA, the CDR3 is TGTGCCAGCAGCTCGCCGGGACTAGCGGGAGGGTTCCCCTACGAGCAGTACTTC.

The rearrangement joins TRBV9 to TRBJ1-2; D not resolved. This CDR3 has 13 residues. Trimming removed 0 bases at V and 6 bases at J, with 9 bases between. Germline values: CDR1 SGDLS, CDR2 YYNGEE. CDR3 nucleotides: TGTGCCAGCAGCGTAGAAGGGATCAATGGCTACACCTTC. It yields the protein CASSVEGINGYTF.

The chain's CDR3 is CASSVYEGGATGELFF. CDR3 DNA: TGTGCCAGCAGCGTTTATGAGGGAGGGGCGACCGGGGAGCTGTTTTTT. This chain links TRBV9 with TRBJ2-2; TRBD2 aligns across 7 bases. Germline CDR1 reads SGDLS; CDR2 reads YYNGEE. CDR3 length equals 16 residues. V lost 2 bases and J lost 5; bases outside the gene matches: 9. The full variable domain, with the rest looked up from reference TRBV9 and TRBJ2-2, is DSGVTQTPKHLITATGQRVTLRCSPRSGDLSVYWYQQSLDQGLQFLIQYYNGEERAKGNILERFSAQQFPDLHSELNLSSLELGDSALYFCASSVYEGGATGELFFGEGSRLTVL.

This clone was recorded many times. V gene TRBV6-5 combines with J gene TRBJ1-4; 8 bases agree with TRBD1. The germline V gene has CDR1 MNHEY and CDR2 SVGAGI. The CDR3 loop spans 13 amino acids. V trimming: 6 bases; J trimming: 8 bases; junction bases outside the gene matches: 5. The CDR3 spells CASSDRGAEKLFF. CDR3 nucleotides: TGTGCCAGCAGCGACAGGGGTGCAGAAAAACTGTTTTTT.

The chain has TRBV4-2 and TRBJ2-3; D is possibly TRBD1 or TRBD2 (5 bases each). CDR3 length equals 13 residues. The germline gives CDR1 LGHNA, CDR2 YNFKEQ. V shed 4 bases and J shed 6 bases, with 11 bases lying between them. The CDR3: CASSPEGRDTQYF. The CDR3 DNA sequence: TGTGCCAGCAGCCCTGAGGGGCGGGATACGCAGTATTTT.

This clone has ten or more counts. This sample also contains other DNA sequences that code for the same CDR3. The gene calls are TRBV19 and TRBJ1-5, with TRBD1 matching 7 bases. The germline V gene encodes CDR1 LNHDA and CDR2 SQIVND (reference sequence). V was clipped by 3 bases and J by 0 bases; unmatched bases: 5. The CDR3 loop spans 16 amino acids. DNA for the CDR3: TGTGCCAGTAGTATGGGGAGACAGGGTAGCAATCAGCCCCAGCATTTT. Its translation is CASSMGRQGSNQPQHF.